This entry lists 5 T cell receptor beta chains sequenced from one sample in a study of blood T cell repertoires in COVID-19. Sequencing was performed with immunoSEQ multiplex PCR; in TCRdb, only in-frame clones are kept and a portion is missing. The sample lists 200,000 to 250,000 clones, 82% seen once, with 7% to 10% in the top ten. The sequencing sample was made of peripheral blood. These receptors all come from a woman of 80 years or more with COVID-19, enrolled during active disease.

The chain couples TRBV18 to TRBJ1-4; 9 nucleotides align to TRBD1. This CDR3 has 14 residues. V trimming: 3 bases; J trimming: 10 bases; junction bases outside the gene matches: 6. Germline V lookup: CDR1 KGHSH, CDR2 LQKENI. The CDR3 here is CASSPGTGLRKLFF. CDR3 DNA: TGTGCCAGCTCACCCGGGACAGGGCTACGAAAACTGTTTTTT.

This clone was seen a handful of times. V is TRBV6-5 and J is TRBJ2-2; D perhaps matches TRBD1 (6 bases). Per germline, CDR1 MNHEY and CDR2 SVGAGI. Trimming pared 5 bases from V and 4 bases from J, leaving 14 bases between. The CDR3 consists of 15 residues. CDR3: CASSRQGGTTGELFF. The CDR3 DNA is TGTGCCAGCAGTCGGCAAGGGGGTACCACCGGGGAGCTGTTTTTT.

V usage is TRBV5-1 and J usage is TRBJ2-6, with D tentatively TRBD2 (6 bases). Germline V CDR1 and CDR2: SGHRS, YFSETQ. The germline V and J ends were trimmed by 2 bases and 0 bases, with 15 bases remaining between them. This CDR3 has 18 residues. The CDR3 nucleotides read TGCGCCAGCAGCTTTTCCAGGGACTCTCTCTCTGGGGCCAACGTCCTGACTTTC. As protein: CASSFSRDSLSGANVLTF.

CDR3 region: CASSPLRAIYSGNTIYF. CDR3 DNA: TGTGCCAGCAGTCCTTTGAGGGCCATTTACTCTGGAAACACCATATATTTT. The gene calls are TRBV28 and TRBJ1-3, with D hard to call. Trimming took off 5 bases at V and 0 bases at J, with 17 bases between the two ends. Germline V CDR1 and CDR2: MDHEN, SYDVKM. The CDR3 has 17 residues.

The chain carries TRBV3-1 (or the pseudogene TRBV3-2) and TRBJ2-1, with a possible D match to TRBD2 (6 bases). CDR3 size: 12 residues. CDR1 LGHDT and CDR2 YNNKEL come from the germline V gene (reference sequence). Trimming stripped 11 bases from V and 4 bases from J, with 12 bases between. The CDR3 nucleotides read TGTGCCGCGGGGACCGTGTACAATGAGCAGTTCTTC. Translating it yields CAAGTVYNEQFF.